This T cell receptor (beta chain) appears in the sequencing data of a study of OX40 agonist ivuxolimab in advanced cancers. Germline lookup yields CDR1 SEHNR and CDR2 FQNEAQ (reference sequence). The CDR3 is made up of 17 amino acids. V was shortened by 1 base and J by 3 bases, with 16 bases between the two germline ends. Sequencing used immunoSEQ multiplex PCR; TCRdb keeps in-frame clones, though not all of them. The sample has some 43,000 clones, approximately 86% seen once. This TCR derives from an adult with an advanced solid tumor such as melanoma, head and neck, liver or kidney cancer. The J gene is TRBJ2-4, the V gene TRBV7-9, with a possible D match to TRBD1 (6 bases). Sample: CD4+ or CD8+ T cells sorted from blood, taken in a trial of the OX40 agonist ivuxolimab. The CDR3 is CASSLVGYRENKNIQYF. CDR3 sequence (DNA): TGTGCCAGCAGCTTAGTGGGTTACAGGGAGAACAAAAACATTCAGTACTTC.